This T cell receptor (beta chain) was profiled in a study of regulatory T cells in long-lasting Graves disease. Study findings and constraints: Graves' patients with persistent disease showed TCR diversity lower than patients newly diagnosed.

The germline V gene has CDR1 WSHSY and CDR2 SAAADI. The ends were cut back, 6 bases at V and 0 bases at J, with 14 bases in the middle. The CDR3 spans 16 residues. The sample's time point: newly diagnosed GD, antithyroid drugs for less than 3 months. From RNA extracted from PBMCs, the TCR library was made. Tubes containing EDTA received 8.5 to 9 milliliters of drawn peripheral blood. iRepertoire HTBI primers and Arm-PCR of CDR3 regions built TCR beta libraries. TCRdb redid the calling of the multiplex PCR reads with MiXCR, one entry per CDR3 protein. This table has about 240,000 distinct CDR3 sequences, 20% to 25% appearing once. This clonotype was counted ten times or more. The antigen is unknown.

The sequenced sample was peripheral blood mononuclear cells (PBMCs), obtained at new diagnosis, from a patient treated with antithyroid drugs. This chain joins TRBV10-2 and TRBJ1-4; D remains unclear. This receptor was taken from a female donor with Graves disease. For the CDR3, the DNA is TGCGCCAGCAGAAGGGCTCTGGGATCAACTAATGAAAAACTGTTTTTT. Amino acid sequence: CASRRALGSTNEKLFF.